This T cell receptor beta chain was profiled in a study of TIL therapy for anti-PD-1-resistant metastatic lung cancer. As for the study in general: Median tumor mutation burden was roughly 1.5 mutations per megabase. Study conclusions and caveats: Compared with baseline intratumoral T cells, expanded TIL cultures were more clonal and less diverse (approximately 6% vs 31%).

V shed 6 bases and J 4 bases; nucleotides not matched to a gene: 7. This CDR3 region has 14 residues. In germline, CDR1 is MNHNS, CDR2 SASEGT. The immunoSEQ assay was v3. Each library reached around 1.9 million read pairs, or about 5-6.5 million at deep level. Repertoires were generated with immunoSEQ multiplex PCR, while TCRdb's copy carries only in-frame clones and drops some. This sample has more than 20,000 clones, with roughly 63% found just once. A few counts support this clone. Its antigen remains unknown. Sample time point: pre-treatment sample, taken before nivolumab and TIL therapy. Pleural nodules or supraclavicular lymph nodes made up most of the excised metastases sampled. Patients were adults with stage 4 NSCLC.

The TCR sequence derives from a woman aged 30 to 85 with non-small cell lung cancer. V and J are TRBV6-1 and TRBJ1-2, with TRBD1 identical over 8 bases. The sample in question was tumor tissue, obtained at baseline. DNA of the CDR3: TGTGCCAGCAGCGCACAGGGGGGTACCTATGGCTACACCTTC. Translation: CASSAQGGTYGYTF.